This entry lists 5 T cell receptor beta chains sequenced from one sample in a study of response to subunit inactivated influenza vaccine. Using its own MiXCR run on the RT-PCR reads, TCRdb lists one record per CDR3 protein. This table holds around 150,000 distinct CDR3 sequences, approximately 10% found once. The material sequenced was non-naive T cells sorted from PBMCs, taken more than 35 days after vaccination. The receptors here all came from a man aged 50-59 years who received an inactivated influenza vaccine.

This clonotype was seen ten or more times. The chain couples TRBV3-1 to TRBJ1-1; weak D call: TRBD1 (5 bases). This CDR3 contains 12 residues. V gave up 3 bases and J gave up 8 bases, with 10 bases separating them. The germline V gene encodes CDR1 LGHDT and CDR2 YNNKEL (reference sequence). Here the CDR3 DNA reads TGTGCCAGCAGCCATGGGTCAGGGGAAGCTTTCTTT. It yields the protein CASSHGSGEAFF.

The gene calls are TRBV20-1 and TRBJ2-2; D uncertain. This CDR3 comprises 13 residues. V lost 2 bases to trimming and J lost 3 bases, with 7 bases between them. CDR1 DFQATT and CDR2 SNEGSKA come from the germline V gene (reference sequence). The CDR3 DNA is TGCAGTGCTAGAAGGGTGGACACCGGGGAGCTGTTTTTT. Residues: CSARRVDTGELFF.

This clonotype has only a few counts. The V call is TRBV3-1, the J call TRBJ1-1, with 12 nucleotides matching TRBD1. The CDR3 has 17 amino acids. The ends lost 4 bases at V and 5 bases at J; junction bases unmatched: 11. CDR1 is LGHDT, CDR2 YNNKEL, per germline (reference sequence). Here the CDR3 reads CASSRGTGGSWGTEAFF. The CDR3 DNA is TGTGCCAGCAGCCGAGGGACAGGGGGCAGTTGGGGGACTGAAGCTTTCTTT.

Only a few counts were recorded for this clonotype. V is TRBV9 and J is TRBJ2-7; D uncertain. CDR1 and CDR2 from the germline V gene are SGDLS and YYNGEE. Trimming cost V 2 bases and J 3 bases, with 12 bases left between them. This CDR3 is 14 amino acids long. The CDR3 DNA follows: TGTGCCAGCAGCGTCACTGGGGTAAGCTACGAGCAGTACTTC. It codes for CASSVTGVSYEQYF. Full variable domain (rest looked up from reference TRBV9 and TRBJ2-7): DSGVTQTPKHLITATGQRVTLRCSPRSGDLSVYWYQQSLDQGLQFLIQYYNGEERAKGNILERFSAQQFPDLHSELNLSSLELGDSALYFCASSVTGVSYEQYFGPGTRLTVT.

Many counts were recorded for this clonotype. The chain has TRBV7-9 and TRBJ2-5, with unresolved D. CDR1 is SEHNR, CDR2 FQNEAQ, per germline (reference sequence). The CDR3 loop spans 16 amino acids. V was pared by 1 base and J by 1 base, with 13 bases between. Here the CDR3 DNA reads TGTGCCAGCAGCTTAGGGGATCTGTGGGCCCAAGAGACCCAGTACTTC. It yields the protein CASSLGDLWAQETQYF.